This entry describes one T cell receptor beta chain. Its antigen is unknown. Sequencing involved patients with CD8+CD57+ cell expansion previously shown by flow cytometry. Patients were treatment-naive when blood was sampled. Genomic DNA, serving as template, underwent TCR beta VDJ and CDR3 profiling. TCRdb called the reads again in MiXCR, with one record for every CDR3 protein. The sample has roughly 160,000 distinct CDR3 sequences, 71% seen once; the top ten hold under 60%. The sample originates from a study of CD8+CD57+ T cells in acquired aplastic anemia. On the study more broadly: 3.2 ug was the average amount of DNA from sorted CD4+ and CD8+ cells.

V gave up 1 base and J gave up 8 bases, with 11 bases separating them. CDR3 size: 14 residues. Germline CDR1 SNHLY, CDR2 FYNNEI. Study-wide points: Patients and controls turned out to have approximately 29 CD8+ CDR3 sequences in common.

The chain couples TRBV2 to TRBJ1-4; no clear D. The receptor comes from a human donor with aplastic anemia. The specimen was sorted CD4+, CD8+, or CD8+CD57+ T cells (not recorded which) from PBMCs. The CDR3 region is CASSEVGLGEKLFF. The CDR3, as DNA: TGTGCCAGCAGTGAAGTGGGCCTCGGGGAAAAACTGTTTTTT. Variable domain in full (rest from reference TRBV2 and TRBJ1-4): EPEVTQTPSHQVTQMGQEVILRCVPISNHLYFYWYRQILGQKVEFLVSFYNNEISEKSEIFDDQFSVERPDGSNFTLKIRSTKLEDSAMYFCASSEVGLGEKLFFGSGTQLSVL.